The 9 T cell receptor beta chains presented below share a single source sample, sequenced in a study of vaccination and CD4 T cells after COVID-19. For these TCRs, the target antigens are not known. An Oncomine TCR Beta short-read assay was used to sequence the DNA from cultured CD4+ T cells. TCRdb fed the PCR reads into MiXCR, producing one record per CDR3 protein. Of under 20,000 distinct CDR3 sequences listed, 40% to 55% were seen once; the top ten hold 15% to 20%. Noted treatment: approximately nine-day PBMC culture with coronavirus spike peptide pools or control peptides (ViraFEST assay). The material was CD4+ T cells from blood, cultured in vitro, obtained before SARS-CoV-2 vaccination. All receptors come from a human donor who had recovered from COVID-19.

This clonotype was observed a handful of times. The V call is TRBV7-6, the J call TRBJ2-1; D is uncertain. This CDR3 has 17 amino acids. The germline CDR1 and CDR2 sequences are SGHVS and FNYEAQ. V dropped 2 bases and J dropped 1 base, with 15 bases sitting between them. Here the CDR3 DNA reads TGTGCCAGCAGCTTAACCCTACGACGAAAGTCCTACAATGAGCAGTTCTTC. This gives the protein CASSLTLRRKSYNEQFF.

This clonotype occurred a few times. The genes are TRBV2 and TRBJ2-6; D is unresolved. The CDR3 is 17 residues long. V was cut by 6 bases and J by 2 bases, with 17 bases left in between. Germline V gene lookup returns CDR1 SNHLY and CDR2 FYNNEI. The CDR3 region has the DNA TGTGCCAGCAGCATGAGGCAGTCTCTGGCTGGGGCCAACGTCCTGACTTTC. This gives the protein CASSMRQSLAGANVLTF. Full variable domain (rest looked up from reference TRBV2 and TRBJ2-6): EPEVTQTPSHQVTQMGQEVILRCVPISNHLYFYWYRQILGQKVEFLVSFYNNEISEKSEIFDDQFSVERPDGSNFTLKIRSTKLEDSAMYFCASSMRQSLAGANVLTFGAGSRLTVL.

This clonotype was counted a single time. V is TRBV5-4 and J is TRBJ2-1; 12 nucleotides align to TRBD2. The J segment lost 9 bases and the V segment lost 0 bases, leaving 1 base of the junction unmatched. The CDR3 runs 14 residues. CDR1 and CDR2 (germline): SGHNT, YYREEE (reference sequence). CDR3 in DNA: TGTGCCAGCAGCTTGGGACTAGCGGGGGTTGAGCAGTTCTTC. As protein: CASSLGLAGVEQFF.

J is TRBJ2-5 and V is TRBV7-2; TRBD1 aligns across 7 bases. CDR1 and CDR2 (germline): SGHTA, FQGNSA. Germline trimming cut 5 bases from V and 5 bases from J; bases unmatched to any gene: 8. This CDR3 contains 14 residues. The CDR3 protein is CASSRQGLLETQYF. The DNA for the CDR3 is TGTGCCAGCAGCCGACAGGGATTGCTGGAGACCCAGTACTTC.

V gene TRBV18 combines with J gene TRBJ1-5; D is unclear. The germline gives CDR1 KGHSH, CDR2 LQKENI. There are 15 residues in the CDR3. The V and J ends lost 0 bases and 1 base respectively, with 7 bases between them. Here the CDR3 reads CASSPPGGSNQPQHF. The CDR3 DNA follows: TGTGCCAGCTCACCACCGGGCGGGAGCAATCAGCCCCAGCATTTT.

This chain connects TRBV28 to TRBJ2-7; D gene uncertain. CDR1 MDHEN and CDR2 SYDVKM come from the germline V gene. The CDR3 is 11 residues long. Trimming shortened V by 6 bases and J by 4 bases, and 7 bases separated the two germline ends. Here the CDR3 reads CASRKKYEQYF. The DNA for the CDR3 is TGTGCCAGCAGAAAAAAATACGAGCAGTACTTC.

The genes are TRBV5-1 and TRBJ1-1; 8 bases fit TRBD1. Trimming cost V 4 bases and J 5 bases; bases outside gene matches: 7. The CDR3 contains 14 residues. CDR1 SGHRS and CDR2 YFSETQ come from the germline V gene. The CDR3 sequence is CASSPTTGDTEAFF. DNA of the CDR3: TGCGCCAGCAGCCCTACGACAGGGGATACTGAAGCTTTCTTT.

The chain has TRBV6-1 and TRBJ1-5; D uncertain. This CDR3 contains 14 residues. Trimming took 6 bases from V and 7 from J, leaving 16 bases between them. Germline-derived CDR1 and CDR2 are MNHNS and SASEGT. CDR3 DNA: TGTGCCAGCAGCGCACCCGGGGTAGGGCAGCCCCAGCATTTT. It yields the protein CASSAPGVGQPQHF.

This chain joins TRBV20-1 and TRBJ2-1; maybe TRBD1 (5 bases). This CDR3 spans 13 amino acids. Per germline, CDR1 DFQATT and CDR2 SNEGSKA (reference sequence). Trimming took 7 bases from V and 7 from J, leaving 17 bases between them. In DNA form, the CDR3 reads TGCAGTGGTGGCAGGGCAAGAATTAATGAGCAGTTCTTC. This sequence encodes CSGGRARINEQFF.